Presented here are 17 T cell receptor beta chains from one specimen sequenced in a study of identical twins. TCRdb ran MiXCR on the 5' RACE reads and lists one entry per CDR3 protein. The sample has 350,000 to 450,000 distinct CDR3 sequences, around a sixth seen once; the top ten hold 9.5% to 15%. Specimen: naive T cells sorted from blood. These receptors were collected from a man over 45 in good health.

This clonotype was counted between two and nine times. V usage is TRBV7-9 and J usage is TRBJ2-7; no reliable D call. The germline gives CDR1 SEHNR, CDR2 FQNEAQ (reference sequence). The CDR3 is 15 amino acids. Deletions cut 5 bases from V and 7 bases from J, with 21 bases between. DNA for the CDR3: TGTGCCAGCAGCGTCGTGACCGGCCCCGGTTGGGAGCAGTACTTC. Its protein product is CASSVVTGPGWEQYF.

This chain links TRBV24-1 with TRBJ1-5; no clear D. CDR3 length: 14 amino acids. The V end was cut by 2 bases, the J end by 3 bases, with 7 bases between. Per the germline V gene, CDR1 is KGHDR and CDR2 is SFDVKD. The CDR3 reads CATSDSQINQPQHF. For the CDR3, the DNA is TGTGCCACCAGTGATTCGCAGATCAATCAGCCCCAGCATTTT.

There are a few counts of this clonotype. The chain is built from TRBV5-6 and TRBJ2-7, with TRBD2 matching over 9 bases. Per the germline V gene, CDR1 is SGHDT and CDR2 is YYEEEE. The V segment lost 3 bases and the J segment 2 bases; nucleotides outside the gene matches: 6. CDR3 length equals 15 residues. The CDR3 nucleotides are TGTGCCAGCAGCTGGGGGACTAGCTCCCCCTACGAGCAGTACTTC. This codes for CASSWGTSSPYEQYF.

This CDR3 reads CASSVGRVQETQYF. The CDR3 DNA follows: TGTGCCAGCAGCGTCGGCCGTGTCCAAGAGACCCAGTACTTC. This chain connects TRBV11-2 to TRBJ2-5; the D is unclear. The CDR3 totals 14 residues. Germline values: CDR1 SGHAT, CDR2 FQNNGV. V lost 5 bases and J 1 base, leaving 11 bases between the germline ends.

This clonotype was recorded a few times. This sequence joins TRBV7-2 and TRBJ2-4; tentatively, D is TRBD2 (6 bases). Trimming cost V 5 bases and J 10 bases, with 12 bases left between them. The germline V gene encodes CDR1 SGHTA and CDR2 FQGNSA. CDR3 size: 12 residues. The DNA of the CDR3 is TGTGCCAGCAGCGTCACCGGGGGAATTCAGTACTTC. Amino acids: CASSVTGGIQYF.

The chain carries TRBV15 and TRBJ2-1; D possibly corresponds to TRBD1 (6 bases). The V gene lost 5 bases and the J gene lost 4 bases, with 15 bases spanning the gap. There are 15 residues in the CDR3. Looked up from germline, CDR1 is LNHNV and CDR2 is YYDKDF (reference sequence). The CDR3 loop is CATSFAGTPYNEQFF. The CDR3 DNA follows: TGTGCCACCAGCTTTGCCGGGACACCTTACAATGAGCAGTTCTTC.

This clonotype was counted once. This chain joins TRBV5-1 and TRBJ2-5; D perhaps matches TRBD2 (7 bases). CDR1 and CDR2 (germline): SGHRS, YFSETQ. Trimming left V 4 bases short and J 2 bases short, with 18 bases between. The length of the CDR3 is 16 residues. CDR3: CASSTQAGAGQETQYF. The CDR3 DNA reads as TGCGCCAGCAGCACCCAGGCGGGGGCCGGACAAGAGACCCAGTACTTC.

Comment on this clonotype: A much larger clone is a single base away; this may be a read error. V gene TRBV3-1 combines with J gene TRBJ1-1; 7 bases align to TRBD1. The CDR3 totals 14 residues. Germline V gene lookup returns CDR1 LGHDT and CDR2 YNNKEL (reference sequence). The CDR3, as DNA: TGTGCCAGCAGTCCACAGGGGCAGAACTCTGAAGCTTTCTTT. It specifies CASSPQGQNSEAFF.

This clonotype occurred a few times. The rearrangement uses TRBV5-6 and TRBJ2-5, with a tentative D call TRBD2 (5 bases). This CDR3 spans 16 amino acids. Trimming pared 2 bases from V and 7 bases from J, leaving 21 bases between. Germline V gene lookup returns CDR1 SGHDT and CDR2 YYEEEE. CDR3 amino acids: CASSLTDEGYPRTQYF. CDR3 DNA: TGTGCCAGCAGCTTAACGGACGAGGGCTACCCACGGACCCAGTACTTC.

The rearrangement joins TRBV20-1 to TRBJ2-7, with D possibly called TRBD1 or TRBD2 (6 bases each). Trimming took 4 bases from V and 6 from J, leaving 16 bases between them. This CDR3 has 13 residues. Germline V gene data show CDR1 as DFQATT and CDR2 as SNEGSKA (reference sequence). The CDR3 loop is CSATGGRLGEQYF. The CDR3 nucleotides are TGCAGTGCTACCGGGGGCCGCCTAGGCGAGCAGTACTTC.

This clonotype was found many times. The rearrangement uses TRBV4-3 and TRBJ2-1; 10 nucleotides agree with TRBD2. This CDR3 is built from 15 residues. CDR1 is LGHNA, CDR2 YSLEER, per germline. With V trimmed by 0 bases and J by 8 bases, 4 bases remained unmatched. CDR3 in amino acids: CASSQEAGGLHEQFF. CDR3 nucleotides: TGCGCCAGCAGCCAAGAAGCGGGGGGGCTGCATGAGCAGTTCTTC.

The chain links TRBV20-1 to TRBJ2-3; D is uncertain. V was trimmed by 1 base and J by 3 bases, leaving 5 bases between them. Germline loops: CDR1 DFQATT, CDR2 SNEGSKA (reference sequence). The CDR3 consists of 12 residues. This chain's CDR3 is CSARVITDTQYF. The DNA of the CDR3 is TGCAGTGCTAGAGTTATTACAGATACGCAGTATTTT.

This sequence joins TRBV4-3 and TRBJ1-1, with D tentatively TRBD1 (6 bases). V was cut by 0 bases and J by 5 bases, with 16 bases left in between. The CDR3 is made up of 16 amino acids. Germline CDR1 is LGHNA and CDR2 is YSLEER. The CDR3 DNA is TGCGCCAGCAGCCAAGATTGGACAGAAGGGAGAACTGAAGCTTTCTTT. This translates into CASSQDWTEGRTEAFF.

The chain couples TRBV24-1 to TRBJ1-4; the D gene is possibly TRBD1 (5 bases). The CDR3 sequence is 15 residues long. Germline assignment: CDR1 KGHDR and CDR2 SFDVKD. V was shortened by 3 bases and J by 6 bases, with 13 bases between the two germline ends. In DNA form, the CDR3 reads TGTGCCACCAGTGATGCCGGGGGGTTGGATGAAAAACTGTTTTTT. Its protein is CATSDAGGLDEKLFF.

DNA of the CDR3: TGTGCCAGCAGTGCAGGGTTAAGGAGCGAGCAGTACTTC. This codes for CASSAGLRSEQYF. J is TRBJ2-7 and V is TRBV25-1; maybe TRBD1 (5 bases). The germline V and J ends were trimmed by 4 bases and 6 bases, with 13 bases remaining between them. Germline V CDR1 and CDR2: MGHDK, SYGVNS. CDR3 length: 13 amino acids.

This clonotype has just a few counts. This sequence joins TRBV12-3 or TRBV12-4 and TRBJ2-3; 9 nucleotides line up with TRBD2. V shed 3 bases and J 5 bases; nucleotides not matched to a gene: 9. This CDR3 is built from 16 residues. CDR3: CASSFTSGGMVDTQYF. CDR3 DNA sequence: TGTGCCAGCAGTTTCACCAGCGGGGGGATGGTAGATACGCAGTATTTT.

The chain employs TRBV27 and TRBJ2-1; 8 nucleotides align to TRBD2. CDR1 is MNHEY, CDR2 SMNVEV, per germline (reference sequence). V was clipped by 4 bases and J by 4 bases; unmatched bases: 9. The CDR3 loop spans 16 amino acids. CDR3 nucleotide sequence: TGTGCCAGCAGTTCAAGACTAGCGACAGTGTACAATGAGCAGTTCTTC. Its protein product is CASSSRLATVYNEQFF.